The 27 T cell receptor beta chains in this list originate from one sample, sequenced in a study of T cell repertoires in cytomegalovirus infection. Which antigens these TCRs recognize remains unknown. TCRdb itself ran the reads through MiXCR, one entry per CDR3 protein. The sample consists of some 100,000 distinct CDR3 sequences, less than 30% of them appearing once. The starting material was CD8+ T cells from cultured PBMCs, obtained from culture after CMV antigen stimulation. The receptors shown here come from a human donor in good health (CMV status not recorded). Some clones in this sample may be carry-over from other donors' samples.

The chain employs TRBV12-3 or TRBV12-4 and TRBJ1-4; 8 nucleotides match TRBD1. The length of the CDR3 is 13 residues. V lost 4 bases to trimming and J lost 8 bases; unmatched junction nucleotides: 3. CDR3 region: CASSSRGREKLFF. Written as DNA, the CDR3 is TGTGCCAGCAGTTCCAGGGGGCGGGAAAAACTGTTTTTT.

This clonotype was observed a handful of times. The rearrangement links TRBV4-3 to TRBJ1-3; perhaps TRBD1 as D (5 bases). Germline V gene sequence: CDR1 LGHNA, CDR2 YSLEER. The germline V and J ends were trimmed by 0 bases and 2 bases, with 8 bases remaining between them. The CDR3 sequence is 15 residues long. Written as DNA, the CDR3 is TGCGCCAGCAGCCAAGAGGGGGGAACTGGAAACACCATATATTTT. Protein product: CASSQEGGTGNTIYF.

This clonotype occurred many times. The rearrangement uses TRBV7-2 and TRBJ2-1; D is possibly TRBD2 (5 bases). The CDR3 totals 13 residues. Germline loops: CDR1 SGHTA, CDR2 FQGNSA. The germline V and J ends were trimmed by 5 bases and 7 bases, with 12 bases remaining between them. CDR3 region: CASSLFPGNEQFF. CDR3 in DNA: TGTGCCAGCAGCCTTTTTCCGGGGAATGAGCAGTTCTTC.

This clonotype was detected a few times. The CDR3 spells CASSSFTGGTDTQYF. The CDR3 DNA reads as TGTGCCAGCAGTTCGTTTACGGGGGGGACAGATACGCAGTATTTT. The chain carries TRBV2 and TRBJ2-3; TRBD2 aligns across 8 bases. The germline V gene has CDR1 SNHLY and CDR2 FYNNEI. The ends lost 5 bases at V and 3 bases at J; junction bases unmatched: 7. CDR3 length equals 15 residues.

The chain links TRBV5-1 to TRBJ2-7; the D call may be TRBD1 or TRBD2 (6 bases each). Germline values: CDR1 SGHRS, CDR2 YFSETQ. Trimming removed 1 base at V and 3 bases at J, with 11 bases between. The CDR3 covers 14 residues. The CDR3 DNA reads TGCGCCAGCAGCTTGACGGGGGCCGACTACGAGCAGTACTTC. Residues: CASSLTGADYEQYF.

A few counts support this clonotype. This chain links TRBV6-6 with TRBJ2-7; D may correspond to TRBD1 or TRBD2 (5 bases each). The CDR3 loop spans 16 amino acids. The V end lost 2 bases, the J end lost 2 bases, and 16 bases lay between the germline ends. From germline, CDR1 is MNHNY and CDR2 SVGAGI (reference sequence). CDR3 in amino acids: CASSYRGREAPYEQYF. The CDR3 DNA follows: TGTGCCAGCAGTTACAGGGGCCGGGAAGCCCCCTACGAGCAGTACTTC.

There are a few counts of this clonotype. The V call is TRBV4-2, the J call TRBJ1-2, with D possibly being TRBD1 (5 bases). CDR1 and CDR2 from the germline V gene are LGHNA and YNFKEQ. The CDR3 contains 14 residues. Trimming shortened V by 3 bases and J by 7 bases, and 15 bases separated the two germline ends. The CDR3 sequence: CASSQRDGSGGYTF. Here the CDR3 DNA reads TGTGCCAGCAGCCAGCGGGACGGTTCCGGTGGCTACACCTTC.

Many counts were recorded for this clonotype. V usage is TRBV7-2 and J usage is TRBJ1-1; 11 bases are shared with TRBD1. The CDR3 is made up of 17 amino acids. The J segment lost 0 bases and the V segment lost 6 bases, leaving 9 bases of the junction unmatched. Germline CDR1 and CDR2: SGHTA and FQGNSA. The CDR3 nucleotides are TGTGCCAGCAGGCGGGACAGGGGGTCGATCATGAACACTGAAGCTTTCTTT. Its protein is CASRRDRGSIMNTEAFF.

This clonotype was observed a handful of times. V gene TRBV6-2 or TRBV6-3 combines with J gene TRBJ1-1; D gene uncertain. The length of the CDR3 is 12 residues. Germline CDR1 reads MNHEY; CDR2 reads SVGEGT. V lost 2 bases and J lost 7, with 8 bases in between. The CDR3 DNA sequence: TGTGCCAGCAGTTACGGCCCAGGTGAAGCTTTCTTT. It encodes CASSYGPGEAFF.

This chain joins TRBV25-1 and TRBJ2-2; D unresolved. Trimming removed 3 bases at V and 2 bases at J, with 4 bases between. Germline V gene lookup returns CDR1 MGHDK and CDR2 SYGVNS. The CDR3 runs 13 residues. CDR3 in amino acids: CASSDENTGELFF. The CDR3 nucleotides are TGTGCCAGCAGTGATGAAAACACCGGGGAGCTGTTTTTT.

The rearrangement links TRBV7-9 to TRBJ2-5; D tentatively fits TRBD1 or TRBD2 (5 bases each). Germline V CDR1 and CDR2: SEHNR, FQNEAQ (reference sequence). Deletions cut 2 bases from V and 0 bases from J, with 7 bases between. The CDR3 has 14 amino acids. The DNA of the CDR3 is TGTGCCAGCAGCTTAAGAGGGGACCAAGAGACCCAGTACTTC. The encoded protein is CASSLRGDQETQYF.

V and J are TRBV30 and TRBJ1-5; D is uncertain. From germline, CDR1 is GTSNPN and CDR2 SVGIG (reference sequence). Trimming removed 0 bases at V and 7 bases at J, with 10 bases between. This CDR3 region has 13 residues. CDR3 sequence (DNA): TGTGCCTGGAGTGTGGATGGTGTCCAGCCCCAGCATTTT. The encoded protein is CAWSVDGVQPQHF. Based on the CDR3 plus reference TRBV30 and TRBJ1-5, the full variable domain is SQTIHQWPATLVQPVGSPLSLECTVEGTSNPNLYWYRQAAGRGLQLLFYSVGIGQISSEVPQNLSASRPQDRQFILSSKKLLLSDSGFYLCAWSVDGVQPQHFGDGTRLSIL.

J is TRBJ2-1 and V is TRBV19; D might be TRBD1 (5 bases). Germline CDR1 reads LNHDA; CDR2 reads SQIVND (reference sequence). The ends were cut back, 3 bases at V and 4 bases at J, with 13 bases in the middle. The CDR3 is made up of 15 amino acids. The CDR3 region has the DNA TGTGCCAGTAGTATTTCTGCGACAGAATACAATGAGCAGTTCTTC. It is translated as CASSISATEYNEQFF.

About this clonotype itself: At one end the junction does not follow the germline gene, possibly because of a read error. V is TRBV12-3 or TRBV12-4 and J is TRBJ2-5; 7 nucleotides line up with TRBD2. The CDR3 is 12 residues long. CDR3 amino acids: CASRLGRGTQYF. In DNA form, the CDR3 reads TGTGCCAGCAGGTTAGGGAGGGGGACCCAGTACTTC.

This clonotype was counted a few times. J is TRBJ2-7 and V is TRBV7-6; 8 positions match TRBD2. The CDR3 sequence is 14 residues long. V trimming: 5 bases; J trimming: 5 bases; junction bases outside the gene matches: 8. Germline CDR1 SGHVS, CDR2 FNYEAQ. Written as DNA, the CDR3 is TGTGCCAGCAGCACCGGGGGGGGCTGGAACGAGCAGTACTTC. Translation gives CASSTGGGWNEQYF.

This chain links TRBV24-1 with TRBJ1-1; 7 nucleotides agree with TRBD1. The CDR3 is 14 amino acids. The ends lost 10 bases at V and 0 bases at J; junction bases unmatched: 7. The germline CDR1 and CDR2 sequences are KGHDR and SFDVKD. This chain's CDR3 is CATAGGGLNTEAFF. CDR3 bases: TGTGCCACAGCAGGGGGGGGGTTGAACACTGAAGCTTTCTTT.

This clonotype was observed a handful of times. The CDR3 DNA follows: TGTGCCAGCAGCGTAGCTGGCAGGGTTCTTATTGATACGCAGTATTTT. This translates into CASSVAGRVLIDTQYF. The chain uses TRBV9 and TRBJ2-3, with a tentative D call TRBD1 (5 bases). The germline V gene has CDR1 SGDLS and CDR2 YYNGEE. This CDR3 is built from 16 residues. The V and J ends lost 0 bases and 6 bases respectively, with 17 bases between them.

This clonotype was picked up many times. The chain employs TRBV7-4 and TRBJ2-7, with D perhaps matching TRBD1 (7 bases). V was clipped by 4 bases and J by 1 base, with 20 bases between them. The CDR3 spans 17 residues. Germline V gene sequence: CDR1 SGHVT, CDR2 SQSDAQ. The CDR3 region is CASSCPTDREESYEQYF. CDR3 nucleotide sequence: TGTGCCAGCAGCTGCCCTACCGACAGGGAGGAGTCCTACGAGCAGTACTTC.

The rearrangement uses TRBV6-1 and TRBJ2-7, with a possible D match to TRBD1 (6 bases). The CDR3 totals 15 residues. Per the germline V gene, CDR1 is MNHNS and CDR2 is SASEGT. Trimming cost V 2 bases and J 2 bases, with 13 bases left between them. The CDR3 spells CASSELQGVPYEQYF. CDR3 nucleotide sequence: TGTGCCAGCAGTGAATTACAGGGAGTCCCCTACGAGCAGTACTTC.

This clonotype was recorded a few times. The chain links TRBV25-1 to TRBJ1-1; 11 bases are shared with TRBD1. V was clipped by 6 bases and J by 2 bases; unmatched bases: 5. CDR3 length equals 15 residues. CDR1 is MGHDK, CDR2 SYGVNS, per germline. This CDR3 is CASRGGQGENTEAFF. CDR3 coding DNA: TGTGCCAGCAGGGGGGGACAGGGGGAAAACACTGAAGCTTTCTTT.

The chain joins TRBV12-3 or TRBV12-4 to TRBJ1-3; 9 nucleotides agree with TRBD1. Trimming cost V 4 bases and J 4 bases; bases outside gene matches: 5. This CDR3 has 15 amino acids. Here the CDR3 reads CASSSSDRGGNTIYF. CDR3 DNA sequence: TGTGCCAGCAGTTCGTCGGACAGGGGAGGAAACACCATATATTTT.

This clonotype has a handful of counts. The chain uses TRBV27 and TRBJ1-1; TRBD1 agrees at 9 bases. V shed 5 bases and J 3 bases; nucleotides not matched to a gene: 7. The CDR3 runs to 15 residues. Germline V lookup: CDR1 MNHEY, CDR2 SMNVEV (reference sequence). CDR3 in DNA: TGTGCCAGCAGTCCCGGGACAGGGTGGTACACTGAAGCTTTCTTT. It codes for CASSPGTGWYTEAFF.

V and J are TRBV12-3 or TRBV12-4 and TRBJ2-2, with D maybe TRBD1 (6 bases). Trimming took off 3 bases at V and 3 bases at J, with 14 bases between the two ends. This CDR3 is 16 amino acids long. CDR3 nucleotide sequence: TGTGCCAGCAGTTTTTCCGGGACAACATACACCGGGGAGCTGTTTTTT. Its protein is CASSFSGTTYTGELFF.

This clonotype was seen ten or more times. The chain is built from TRBV12-3 or TRBV12-4 and TRBJ2-1; 10 bases fit TRBD2. CDR3 size: 15 residues. J gave up 4 bases and V 6 bases, and 6 bases lay outside the gene matches. CDR3 amino acids: CASSHWTSGYNEQFF. The DNA for the CDR3 is TGTGCCAGCAGCCACTGGACTAGCGGATACAATGAGCAGTTCTTC.

The chain has TRBV20-1 and TRBJ1-1; possible D gene TRBD1, 5 bases. The germline V gene has CDR1 DFQATT and CDR2 SNEGSKA (reference sequence). The ends were cut back, 5 bases at V and 0 bases at J, with 16 bases in the middle. This CDR3 is built from 15 residues. The CDR3 region has the DNA TGCAGTGCTCTTCTCAAAGCGACAGTGAACACTGAAGCTTTCTTT. This gives the protein CSALLKATVNTEAFF.

Many counts were recorded for this clonotype. The chain couples TRBV7-9 to TRBJ2-1; 10 bases are shared with TRBD2. The V gene end was trimmed by 4 bases and the J gene end by 5 bases; junction bases not matched to a gene: 8. Germline V gene data show CDR1 as SEHNR and CDR2 as FQNEAQ (reference sequence). There are 16 residues in the CDR3. The CDR3 region is CASSYPETSGHNEQFF. CDR3 DNA: TGTGCCAGCAGCTATCCTGAGACTAGCGGGCACAATGAGCAGTTCTTC. The variable domain in full, with the rest retrieved from reference TRBV7-9 and TRBJ2-1, is DTGVSQNPRHKITKRGQNVTFRCDPISEHNRLYWYRQTLGQGPEFLTYFQNEAQLEKSRLLSDRFSAERPKGSFSTLEIQRTEQGDSAMYLCASSYPETSGHNEQFFGPGTRLTVL.

The CDR3 nucleotides read TGTGCCACCAGCTTTTTCAACACGGGGAACACTGAAGCTTTCTTT. It specifies CATSFFNTGNTEAFF. V gene TRBV15 combines with J gene TRBJ1-1; D uncertain. This CDR3 contains 15 residues. The germline V gene encodes CDR1 LNHNV and CDR2 YYDKDF (reference sequence). Trimming shortened V by 5 bases and J by 1 base, and 14 bases separated the two germline ends.